This entry lists 26 T cell receptor beta chains sequenced from one sample in a study of T cell clonality in common variable immunodeficiency. General study points: In common variable immunodeficiency, TCR beta chains reportedly carried fewer deletions and N-nucleotide insertions.

These receptors' antigens are unknown. Profiled with immunoSEQ multiplex PCR; TCRdb holds only in-frame clones, not every one. This repertoire holds approximately 17,000 clones, and none appear only once. Sequencing was carried out using peripheral blood mononuclear cells. Receptor source: a human donor with common variable immunodeficiency.

Comment on this clone: Read data end 3 residues before the CDR3 end; the end is taken from the germline J gene. This chain uses TRBV10-1 with TRBJ2-1; 9 nucleotides align to TRBD2. The CDR3 spans 16 residues. The trim removed 8 bases at V and 7 bases at J, leaving 15 bases unmatched. Germline V gene data show CDR1 as WNHNN and CDR2 as SYGVQD (reference sequence). CDR3 sequence: CASPHWTLREGNEQFF. The CDR3 DNA, read in part, is TGCGCCAGCCCACACTGGACTTTGCGGGAGGGAAATGAG.

This clone has a count of ten or more. The read terminates 3 residues before the CDR3 end, so the remaining end is supplied by the germline J gene. The J gene is TRBJ2-5, the V gene TRBV5-6, with 9 bases fitting TRBD1. V lost 0 bases to trimming and J lost 5 bases; unmatched junction nucleotides: 5. Germline CDR1 SGHDT, CDR2 YYEEEE. This CDR3 comprises 15 residues. This chain's CDR3 is CASSLGGTGSETQYF. Partial CDR3 DNA: TGTGCCAGCAGCTTGGGGGGGACAGGGTCCGAGACC.

In the case of this clone: The CDR3 goes on 3 residues after the read ends, and that part is filled in from the germline J gene. The chain couples TRBV20-1 to TRBJ2-5, with D perhaps matching TRBD1 (5 bases). The CDR3 sequence is 13 residues long. The V end was cut by 3 bases, the J end by 1 base, with 9 bases between. Germline V gene sequence: CDR1 DFQATT, CDR2 SNEGSKA (reference sequence). Here the CDR3 reads CSASGQGQETQYF. CDR3 DNA (partial): TGCAGTGCTAGCGGGCAGGGCCAAGAGACC.

With respect to this clone: Sequencing ends 3 residues short of the CDR3 end; the germline J gene provides the rest. J is TRBJ2-1 and V is TRBV10-1, with TRBD2 matching over 9 bases. CDR1 is WNHNN and CDR2 is SYGVQD in the germline V gene (reference sequence). This CDR3 is built from 14 residues. Trimming removed 6 bases from V and 5 bases from J; junction bases left unmatched: 5. CDR3 protein: CASSRGGGNNEQFF. CDR3 bases read: TGCGCCAGCAGCCGCGGGGGGGGGAACAATGAG.

Notes on this clone: The missing CDR3 end, 3 residues past where the read stops, is filled in from the germline J gene. This chain connects TRBV7-9 to TRBJ2-1; a possible D gene is TRBD1 (5 bases). The CDR3 sequence is 15 residues long. V lost 2 bases, J lost 6 bases, and 14 bases lay in between. The germline V gene has CDR1 SEHNR and CDR2 FQNEAQ (reference sequence). The part of the CDR3 DNA that was read is TGTGCCAGCAGCTTAAGACAGCCAAACCCCAATGAG. Translated: CASSLRQPNPNE. The whole CDR3 reads CASSLRQPNPNEQFF.

This clone came up many times. The CDR3 end is not reached by the read, which stops 3 residues before it; the germline J gene fills it in. The chain is built from TRBV5-4 and TRBJ2-2; D may be TRBD1 (5 bases). Germline CDR1 SGHNT, CDR2 YYREEE (reference sequence). The V end lost 0 bases, the J end lost 0 bases, and 6 bases lay between the germline ends. The CDR3 spans 15 residues. CDR3 sequence reads: CASSLVRANTGELFF. CDR3 DNA (partial): TGTGCCAGCAGCTTGGTCAGGGCGAACACCGGGGAG.

This clone was observed a few times. The sequenced fragment ends 3 residues before the CDR3 boundary, so the rest is inferred from the germline J gene. The chain employs TRBV7-9 and TRBJ1-4, with 7 positions matching TRBD1. The CDR3 is made up of 14 amino acids. From germline, CDR1 is SEHNR and CDR2 FQNEAQ (reference sequence). V lost 5 bases, J lost 7 bases, and 7 bases stayed unmatched. This CDR3 reads CASSPIGGGEKLFF. The DNA read from the CDR3 is TGTGCCAGCAGCCCGATAGGGGGCGGTGAAAAA.

There are a few counts of this clone. Read coverage stops 3 residues before the CDR3 terminus; the germline J gene supplies the remainder. V usage is TRBV7-9 and J usage is TRBJ2-5; no clear D gene. Germline CDR1 reads SEHNR; CDR2 reads FQNEAQ (reference sequence). V was trimmed by 1 base and J by 7 bases, leaving 7 bases between them. The CDR3 spans 12 residues. Incomplete CDR3 DNA: TGTGCCAGCAGCTTAGGGTGGGCGACC. Protein product: CASSLGWAT. The CDR3 reads in full as CASSLGWATQYF.

For this clone: The CDR3 end is not reached by the read, which stops 3 residues before it; the germline J gene fills it in. This rearrangement joins TRBV5-1 to TRBJ2-1; D is unresolved. V lost 2 bases to trimming and J lost 3 bases, with 9 bases between them. Germline lookup yields CDR1 SGHRS and CDR2 YFSETQ. The CDR3 totals 14 residues. The DNA read from the CDR3 is TGCGCCAGCAGCTTTGCACTGAACTACAATGAG. Translated, it gives CASSFALNYNE. In full, the CDR3 reads CASSFALNYNEQFF.

Many counts were recorded for this clone. The CDR3 is cut off 3 residues early in the read; its end comes from the germline J gene. The V gene is TRBV20-1, the J gene TRBJ1-1; 8 bases map to TRBD1. This CDR3 has 15 residues. Germline-derived CDR1 and CDR2 are DFQATT and SNEGSKA (reference sequence). J was trimmed by 4 bases and V by 1 base; bases with no gene match: 8. The sequenced part of the CDR3 DNA is TGCAGTGCTAGAGTGGGACAGGCGACTAGCACTGAA. Protein sequence: CSARVGQATSTE. The whole CDR3 protein reads CSARVGQATSTEAFF.

This clone has more than one count but fewer than ten. CDR3 bases read: TGTGCCAGCAGCCAGGGTGGGTTGAACACCGGGGAG. Protein product: CASSQGGLNTGE. The full CDR3 protein is CASSQGGLNTGELFF. The gene calls are TRBV7-2 and TRBJ2-2, with D tentatively TRBD1 (5 bases). The read gets to within 3 residues of the CDR3 end, and the germline J gene fills in the rest. Germline V gene lookup returns CDR1 SGHTA and CDR2 FQGNSA. The CDR3 has 15 amino acids. V gave up 5 bases and J gave up 1 base, with 11 bases separating them.

This clone was counted many times. The read halts 3 residues ahead of the CDR3 end, with the missing end drawn from the germline J gene. The chain has TRBV19 and TRBJ2-3; D unclear. The V gene's germline CDR1 is LNHDA and CDR2 SQIVND (reference sequence). V lost 5 bases and J lost 6, with 15 bases in between. This CDR3 has 14 amino acids. The DNA read from the CDR3 is TGTGCCAGTAGTGGTGGCCCCTTGTGGGATACG. Translating gives CASSGGPLWDT. The complete CDR3 reads CASSGGPLWDTQYF.

About this clone itself: The read stops 3 residues short of the end of the CDR3; the missing end is completed from the germline J gene. This chain links TRBV10-2 with TRBJ2-1; D possibly corresponds to TRBD2 (5 bases). V was cut by 7 bases and J by 2 bases, with 15 bases left in between. Looked up from germline, CDR1 is WSHSY and CDR2 is SAAADI. The CDR3 has 15 residues. The DNA read from the CDR3 is TGCGCCAGCATCGACGGGGATGCAACCTACAATGAG. Translated, it gives CASIDGDATYNE. In full, the CDR3 reads CASIDGDATYNEQFF.

This clone was recorded at least ten times. The read halts 3 residues ahead of the CDR3 end, with the missing end drawn from the germline J gene. The V and J genes are TRBV5-1 and TRBJ1-1; the match to TRBD1 covers 7 bases. With 4 bases clipped from V and 3 bases from J, the junction kept 6 bases outside the gene matches. Looked up from germline, CDR1 is SGHRS and CDR2 is YFSETQ. The length of the CDR3 is 14 residues. This CDR3 reads CASSRQGSDTEAFF. Incomplete CDR3 DNA: TGCGCCAGCAGCCGACAGGGTAGTGACACTGAA.

Many counts were recorded for this clone. The read comes to an end 3 residues before the CDR3 does, leaving the germline J gene to fill in the end. The chain combines TRBV5-1 with TRBJ2-2, with 9 bases matching TRBD2. CDR1 is SGHRS, CDR2 YFSETQ, per germline. The CDR3 totals 15 residues. The junction had 12 bases not matched to a gene; V was cut back by 5 bases and J by 10 bases. This CDR3 is CASRVGLASVEELFF. The covered CDR3 bases are TGCGCCAGCAGGGTGGGACTAGCTTCAGTCGAGGAG.

On this clone: The read falls 3 residues short of the CDR3 end, and the missing part is taken from the germline J gene. V gene TRBV19 combines with J gene TRBJ1-5; D not resolved. This CDR3 is built from 13 residues. Deletions cut 5 bases from V and 4 bases from J, with 9 bases between. The germline V gene encodes CDR1 LNHDA and CDR2 SQIVND (reference sequence). This CDR3 reads CASSVARNQPQHF. The CDR3 bases that were read are TGTGCCAGTAGTGTGGCACGTAATCAGCCC.

Comment on this clone: The missing CDR3 end, 3 residues past where the read stops, is filled in from the germline J gene. The chain couples TRBV7-2 to TRBJ1-5; TRBD1 is a possible D gene (5 bases). V was clipped by 5 bases and J by 7 bases, with 18 bases between them. CDR3 length: 15 residues. CDR1 and CDR2 (germline): SGHTA, FQGNSA. Partial CDR3 DNA: TGTGCCAGCAGCCGGGGGATGGGGGGAGGCCAGCCC. As protein: CASSRGMGGGQP. The CDR3 as a whole reads CASSRGMGGGQPQHF.

Of note for this clone: Read data end 3 residues before the CDR3 end; the end is taken from the germline J gene. The chain has TRBV6-1 and TRBJ1-4, with D perhaps TRBD1 (5 bases). The CDR3 length is 14 residues. Germline CDR1 is MNHNS and CDR2 is SASEGT. V gave up 4 bases and J gave up 0 bases, with 6 bases separating them. CDR3: CASSATATNEKLFF. The sequenced part of the CDR3 DNA is TGTGCCAGCAGTGCGACAGCAACTAATGAAAAA.

A few counts support this clone. Read data end 3 residues before the CDR3 end; the end is taken from the germline J gene. J is TRBJ2-5 and V is TRBV30; the match to TRBD2 covers 9 bases. Trimming at V came to 4 bases and at J to 7 bases, leaving 7 bases not matched to a gene. This CDR3 has 13 residues. CDR1 GTSNPN and CDR2 SVGIG come from the germline V gene (reference sequence). Partial CDR3 DNA: TGTGCCTGGACTGCGGGAGGGCGTTTGACC. Protein sequence: CAWTAGGRLT. The whole CDR3 sequence reads CAWTAGGRLTQYF.

CDR3 amino acids: CASTSGRSIGNQPQHF. The sequenced part of the CDR3 DNA is TGTGCCAGCACCTCAGGGAGATCAATAGGCAATCAGCCC. The rearrangement uses TRBV2 and TRBJ1-5, with D maybe TRBD1 (5 bases). The read gets to within 3 residues of the CDR3 end, and the germline J gene fills in the rest. Germline CDR1 reads SNHLY; CDR2 reads FYNNEI. The CDR3 has 16 amino acids. V shed 7 bases and J shed 2 bases, with 18 bases lying between them.

This clone was picked up many times. The CDR3 extends 3 residues past the end of the read, so its final part is completed from the germline J gene. This chain uses TRBV19 with TRBJ2-2; D is uncertain. The ends were cut back, 4 bases at V and 0 bases at J, with 6 bases in the middle. The germline gives CDR1 LNHDA, CDR2 SQIVND (reference sequence). There are 14 residues in the CDR3. The sequenced CDR3 bases are TGTGCCAGTAGTAGTCTTCCGAACACCGGGGAG. The encoded protein is CASSSLPNTGE. The complete CDR3 reads CASSSLPNTGELFF.

For this clone: The read comes to an end 3 residues before the CDR3 does, leaving the germline J gene to fill in the end. The V gene is TRBV2, the J gene TRBJ2-3, with D unresolved. V was trimmed by 3 bases and J by 0 bases, leaving 7 bases between them. From germline, CDR1 is SNHLY and CDR2 FYNNEI. The CDR3 consists of 14 residues. CDR3 residues: CASSEWLSTDTQYF. The sequenced CDR3 bases are TGTGCCAGCAGTGAGTGGCTCAGCACAGATACG.

This clone was observed a handful of times. The sequence runs out 3 residues before the end of the CDR3; the remainder is reconstructed from the germline J gene. The chain has TRBV18 and TRBJ2-2; D remains unclear. This CDR3 comprises 16 residues. Germline V gene lookup returns CDR1 KGHSH and CDR2 LQKENI. V was shortened by 3 bases and J by 4 bases, with 15 bases between the two germline ends. CDR3 DNA, as far as it was read: TGTGCCAGCTCACCCCAGACACCCATGGCCACCGGGGAG. As protein: CASSPQTPMATGE. The full CDR3 sequence reads CASSPQTPMATGELFF.

This clone came up a few times. The read falls 3 residues short of the CDR3 end, and the missing part is taken from the germline J gene. The rearrangement joins TRBV19 to TRBJ1-2; 8 bases line up with TRBD1. There are 17 residues in the CDR3. V dropped 5 bases and J dropped 2; count of bases not matched to a gene: 13. In germline, CDR1 is LNHDA, CDR2 SQIVND (reference sequence). The sequenced part of the CDR3 DNA is TGTGCCAGTAGTGGCTCTCGTCCTGGACAGGGAAACTATGGC. Amino acids: CASSGSRPGQGNYG. The whole CDR3 protein is CASSGSRPGQGNYGYTF.

This clone was seen repeatedly, ten times or more. The CDR3 extends 3 residues past the end of the read, so its final part is completed from the germline J gene. The rearrangement links TRBV13 to TRBJ1-1; 12 bases are shared with TRBD1. Germline values: CDR1 PRHDT, CDR2 FYEKMQ (reference sequence). CDR3 length: 18 amino acids. J was trimmed by 3 bases and V by 5 bases; bases with no gene match: 13. Here the CDR3 reads CASSTKTRDRGLDTEAFF. The sequenced CDR3 bases are TGTGCCAGCAGCACAAAAACCCGGGACAGGGGGCTGGACACTGAA.

There are a few counts of this clone. The CDR3 goes on 3 residues after the read ends, and that part is filled in from the germline J gene. This chain connects TRBV5-1 to TRBJ2-3; tentative D call: TRBD1 (6 bases). CDR3 size: 15 residues. CDR1 and CDR2 from the germline V gene are SGHRS and YFSETQ. V was trimmed by 0 bases and J by 6 bases, leaving 14 bases between them. This chain's CDR3 is CASSLAGVVGDTQYF. The CDR3 DNA, read in part, is TGCGCCAGCAGCTTGGCAGGGGTCGTGGGGGATACG.